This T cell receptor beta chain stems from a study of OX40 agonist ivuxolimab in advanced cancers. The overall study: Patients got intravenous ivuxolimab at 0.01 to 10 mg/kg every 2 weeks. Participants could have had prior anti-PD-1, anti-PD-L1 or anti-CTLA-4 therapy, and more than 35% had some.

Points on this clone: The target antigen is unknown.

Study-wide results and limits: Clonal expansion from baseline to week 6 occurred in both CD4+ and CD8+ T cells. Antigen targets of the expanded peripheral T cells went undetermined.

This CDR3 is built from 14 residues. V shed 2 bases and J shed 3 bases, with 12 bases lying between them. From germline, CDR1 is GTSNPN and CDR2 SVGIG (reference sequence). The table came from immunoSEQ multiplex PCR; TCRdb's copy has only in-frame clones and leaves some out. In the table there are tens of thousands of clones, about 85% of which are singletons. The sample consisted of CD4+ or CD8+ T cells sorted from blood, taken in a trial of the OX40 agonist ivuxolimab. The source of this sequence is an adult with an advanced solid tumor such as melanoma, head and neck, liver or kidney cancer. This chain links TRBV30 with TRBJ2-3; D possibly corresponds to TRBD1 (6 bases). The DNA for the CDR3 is TGTGCCTGGAGTACGAGGGGGTGGACAGATACGCAGTATTTT. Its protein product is CAWSTRGWTDTQYF. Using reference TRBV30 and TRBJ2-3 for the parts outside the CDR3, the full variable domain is SQTIHQWPATLVQPVGSPLSLECTVEGTSNPNLYWYRQAAGRGLQLLFYSVGIGQISSEVPQNLSASRPQDRQFILSSKKLLLSDSGFYLCAWSTRGWTDTQYFGPGTRLTVL.